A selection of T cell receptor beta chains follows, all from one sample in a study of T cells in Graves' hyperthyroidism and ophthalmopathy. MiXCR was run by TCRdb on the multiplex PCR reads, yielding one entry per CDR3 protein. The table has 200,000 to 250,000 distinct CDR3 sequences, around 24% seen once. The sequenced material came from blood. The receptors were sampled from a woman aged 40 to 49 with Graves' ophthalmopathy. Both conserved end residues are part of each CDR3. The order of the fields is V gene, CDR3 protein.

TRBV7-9	CASSLGVSEAFF
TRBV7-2	CASSSTYTGYEQYF
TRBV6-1	CASSEVGYEQYF
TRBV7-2	CASSLAPGQGDYGYTF
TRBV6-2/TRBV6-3	CASRGASGTLNTEAFF
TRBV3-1	CASSQVFQDTIYF
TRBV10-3	CAISGRGQNNEQFF
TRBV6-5	CASRARAGQGDYGYTF
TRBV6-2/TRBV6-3	CASSTTSYGYIF
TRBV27	CASTATSGSREQYF
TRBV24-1	CATSVAGVGYQETQYF
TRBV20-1	CSASFGSGNTIYF
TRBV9	CASSPTSGSNTRELFF
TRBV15	CATSSGEKGIRGELFF
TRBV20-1	CSANWDPLTEAFF
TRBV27	CASSPGIPPDTQYF
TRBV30	CAWNYGTGGPYEQYF
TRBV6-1	CASTLDTEAFF
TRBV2	CASRVDRGGSPLHF
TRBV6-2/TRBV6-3	CASAPGQGIRDTEAFF
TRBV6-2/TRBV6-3	CASSSRKRETQYF
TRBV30	CAWSRGRVNTEAFF
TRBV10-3	CAISESGDFYGYTF
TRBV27	CASSSSWASGQETQYF
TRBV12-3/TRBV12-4	CASSRLAGGPIGELFF
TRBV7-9	CASSPGGGVVYEQYF
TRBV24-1	CATSGTTGYEQYF